This TCR beta chain derives from a study of radiotherapy plus CTLA-4 blockade in lung cancer. CDR1 LGHNA and CDR2 YSLEER come from the germline V gene. V dropped 0 bases and J dropped 8; count of bases not matched to a gene: 12. This CDR3 is 17 amino acids long. The assay was immunoSEQ multiplex PCR, and TCRdb's table has in-frame clones only and misses some. Counted here are 90,000 to 130,000 clones, about 80% occurring once; the ten biggest clones make up less than 4%. Study-wide results and caveats: Early clone dynamics of blood T cells, plus interferon-beta, reportedly predicted response best. Researchers report tumor-derived TCR clones expanding in blood after radiotherapy plus ipilimumab.

The sample holds one count of this clone. What it binds is not known. Patients in the study, people with chemo-refractory metastatic non-small-cell lung cancer, received focal radiation plus ipilimumab CTLA-4 blockade. The input for sequencing was peripheral blood, taken from a patient treated with radiotherapy plus ipilimumab. This chain links TRBV4-3 with TRBJ2-5; TRBD2 agrees at 10 bases. This TCR derives from a human donor with non-small cell lung cancer that progressed on radiotherapy plus ipilimumab. Some clones in this sample may be carry-over from other donors' samples. The chain's CDR3 is CASSQDIGGLAGDTQYF. CDR3 nucleotide sequence: TGCGCCAGCAGCCAAGATATAGGGGGGCTAGCGGGGGACACCCAGTACTTC.